This T cell receptor beta chain derives from a study of cytomegalovirus exposure and HLA in healthy donors. The CDR3 is 16 residues long. The germline V gene has CDR1 MNHEY and CDR2 SMNVEV (reference sequence). V was shortened by 0 bases and J by 3 bases, with 11 bases between the two germline ends. Overall study results and limits: In an earlier analysis, productive rearrangement rates for most beta V segments clustered near 87% or 30%. A later analysis found most CMV-associated TCR beta chains apparently HLA-restricted. Indistinguishable V segments, including TRBV6-2 and TRBV6-3, were excluded.

This PCR relied on a set of 60 Vbeta primers and 13 Jbeta primers. Measured with immunoSEQ multiplex PCR; TCRdb has only the in-frame clones, and not every one. The sample lists about 110,000 clones, roughly 70% occurring once. About this clone itself: As yet, its antigen is unknown.

This sequence was found in a male donor in good health and CMV-seropositive. The chain has TRBV27 and TRBJ2-2; D gene ambiguous. The sequencing input was PBMCs. As DNA, the CDR3 is TGTGCCAGCAGTTTATCCATCACTCCTTACACCGGGGAGCTGTTTTTT. It yields the protein CASSLSITPYTGELFF.